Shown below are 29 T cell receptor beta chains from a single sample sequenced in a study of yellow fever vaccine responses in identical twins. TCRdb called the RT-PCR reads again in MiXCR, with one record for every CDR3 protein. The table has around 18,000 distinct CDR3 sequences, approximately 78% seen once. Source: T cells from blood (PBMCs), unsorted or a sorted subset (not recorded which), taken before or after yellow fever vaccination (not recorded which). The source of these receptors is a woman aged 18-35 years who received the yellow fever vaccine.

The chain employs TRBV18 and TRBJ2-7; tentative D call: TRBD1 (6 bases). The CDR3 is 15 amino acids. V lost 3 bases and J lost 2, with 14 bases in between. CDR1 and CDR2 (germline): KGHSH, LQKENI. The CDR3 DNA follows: TGTGCCAGCTCACCTGCTCGGGACATAGCCTACGAGCAGTACTTC. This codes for CASSPARDIAYEQYF.

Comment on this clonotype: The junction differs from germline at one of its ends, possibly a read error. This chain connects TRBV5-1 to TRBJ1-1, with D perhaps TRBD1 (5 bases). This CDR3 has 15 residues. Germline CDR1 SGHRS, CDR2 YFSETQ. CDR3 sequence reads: CASSLTGRADTEASF. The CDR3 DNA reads TGCGCCAGCAGCTTGACTGGCAGGGCGGACACTGAAGCTTCCTTT.

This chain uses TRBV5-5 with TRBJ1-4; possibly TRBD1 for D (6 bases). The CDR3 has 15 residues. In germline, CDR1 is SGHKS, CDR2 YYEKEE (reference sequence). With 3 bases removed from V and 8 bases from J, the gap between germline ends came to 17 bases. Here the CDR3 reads CASSSLQGREEKLFF. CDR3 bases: TGTGCCAGCAGCTCGCTACAGGGCAGAGAAGAAAAACTGTTTTTT.

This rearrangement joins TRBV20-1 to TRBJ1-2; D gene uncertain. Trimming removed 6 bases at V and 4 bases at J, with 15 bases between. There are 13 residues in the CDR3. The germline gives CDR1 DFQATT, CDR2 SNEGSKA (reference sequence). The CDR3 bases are TGCAGTGCCAAGATATCCGGGTCCTATGGCTACACCTTC. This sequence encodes CSAKISGSYGYTF.

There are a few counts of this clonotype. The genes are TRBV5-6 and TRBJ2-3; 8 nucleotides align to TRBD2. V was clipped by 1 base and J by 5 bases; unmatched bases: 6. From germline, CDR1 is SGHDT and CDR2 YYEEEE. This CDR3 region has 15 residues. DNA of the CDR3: TGTGCCAGCAGCTTGATTAGCGGGGCTGTAGATACGCAGTATTTT. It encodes CASSLISGAVDTQYF.

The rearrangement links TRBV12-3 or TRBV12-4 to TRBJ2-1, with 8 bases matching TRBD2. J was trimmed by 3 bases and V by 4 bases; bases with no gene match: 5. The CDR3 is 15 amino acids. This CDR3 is CASSSERGSYNEQFF. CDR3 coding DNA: TGTGCCAGCAGTTCTGAGCGGGGGAGCTACAATGAGCAGTTCTTC.

CDR3 DNA: TGTGCCAGCAGCCCGGGACAGGGGCGAACGAACACCGGGGAGCTGTTTTTT. Protein product: CASSPGQGRTNTGELFF. V and J are TRBV11-3 and TRBJ2-2; 10 positions match TRBD1. This CDR3 is 17 amino acids long. Germline CDR1 reads SGHNT; CDR2 reads YENEEA. J gave up 0 bases and V 5 bases, and 6 bases lay outside the gene matches.

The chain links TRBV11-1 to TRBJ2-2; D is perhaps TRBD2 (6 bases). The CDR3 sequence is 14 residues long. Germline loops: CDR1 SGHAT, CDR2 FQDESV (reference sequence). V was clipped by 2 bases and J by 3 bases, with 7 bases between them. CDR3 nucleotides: TGTGCCAGCAGCTTATCGGGGGACACCGGGGAGCTGTTTTTT. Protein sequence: CASSLSGDTGELFF. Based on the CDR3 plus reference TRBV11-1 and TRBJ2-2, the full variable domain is EAEVAQSPRYKITEKSQAVAFWCDPISGHATLYWYRQILGQGPELLVQFQDESVVDDSQLPKDRFSAERLKGVDSTLKIQPAELGDSAMYLCASSLSGDTGELFFGEGSRLTVL.

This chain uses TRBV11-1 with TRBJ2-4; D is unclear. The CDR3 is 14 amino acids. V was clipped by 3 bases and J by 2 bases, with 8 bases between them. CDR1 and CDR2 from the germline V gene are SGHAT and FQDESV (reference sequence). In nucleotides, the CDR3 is TGTGCCAGCAGCTTTTCCGAACCCAAAAACATTCAGTACTTC. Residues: CASSFSEPKNIQYF. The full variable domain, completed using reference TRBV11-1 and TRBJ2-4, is EAEVAQSPRYKITEKSQAVAFWCDPISGHATLYWYRQILGQGPELLVQFQDESVVDDSQLPKDRFSAERLKGVDSTLKIQPAELGDSAMYLCASSFSEPKNIQYFGAGTRLSVL.

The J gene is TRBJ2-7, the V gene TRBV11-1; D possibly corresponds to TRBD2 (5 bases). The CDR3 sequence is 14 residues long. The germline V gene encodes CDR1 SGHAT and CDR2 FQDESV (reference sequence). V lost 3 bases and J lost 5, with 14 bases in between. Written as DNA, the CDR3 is TGTGCCAGCAGCTTCGGTATAGCGATCCACGAGCAGTACTTC. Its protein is CASSFGIAIHEQYF.

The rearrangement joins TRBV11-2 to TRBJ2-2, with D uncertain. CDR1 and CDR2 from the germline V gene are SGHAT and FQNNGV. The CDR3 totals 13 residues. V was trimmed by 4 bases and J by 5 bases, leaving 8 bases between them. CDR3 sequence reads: CASSWSGTGELFF. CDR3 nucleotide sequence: TGTGCCAGCAGCTGGTCCGGAACCGGGGAGCTGTTTTTT.

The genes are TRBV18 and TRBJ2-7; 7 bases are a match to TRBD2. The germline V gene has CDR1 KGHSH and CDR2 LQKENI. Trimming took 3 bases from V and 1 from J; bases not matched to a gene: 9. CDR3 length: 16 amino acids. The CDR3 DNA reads TGTGCCAGCTCACCCCCCAGCGGGATCGAGTCCTACGAGCAGTACTTC. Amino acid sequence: CASSPPSGIESYEQYF. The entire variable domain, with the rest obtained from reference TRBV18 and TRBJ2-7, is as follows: NAGVMQNPRHLVRRRGQEARLRCSPMKGHSHVYWYRQLPEEGLKFMVYLQKENIIDESGMPKERFSAEFPKEGPSILRIQQVVRGDSAAYFCASSPPSGIESYEQYFGPGTRLTVT.

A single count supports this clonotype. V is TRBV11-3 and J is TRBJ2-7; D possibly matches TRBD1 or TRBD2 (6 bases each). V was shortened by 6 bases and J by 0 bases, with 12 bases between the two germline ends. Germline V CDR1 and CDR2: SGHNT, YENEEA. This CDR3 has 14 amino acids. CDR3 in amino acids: CASSGGQFSYEQYF. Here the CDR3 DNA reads TGTGCCAGCAGTGGGGGGCAGTTCTCCTACGAGCAGTACTTC.

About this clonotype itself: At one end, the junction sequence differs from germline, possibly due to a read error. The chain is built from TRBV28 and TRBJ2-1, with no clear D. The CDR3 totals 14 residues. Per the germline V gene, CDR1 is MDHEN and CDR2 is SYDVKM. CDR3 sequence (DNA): TGTGCCACCAGTCCAGGACCGGTAAACAATGAGCAGTTCTTC. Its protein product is CATSPGPVNNEQFF.

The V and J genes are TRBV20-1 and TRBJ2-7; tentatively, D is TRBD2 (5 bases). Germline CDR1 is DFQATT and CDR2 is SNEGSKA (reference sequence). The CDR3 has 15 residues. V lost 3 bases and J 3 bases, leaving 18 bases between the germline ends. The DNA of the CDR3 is TGCAGTGCTAGGGAAACCGACAAGGGAGTCTACGAGCAGTACTTC. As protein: CSARETDKGVYEQYF.

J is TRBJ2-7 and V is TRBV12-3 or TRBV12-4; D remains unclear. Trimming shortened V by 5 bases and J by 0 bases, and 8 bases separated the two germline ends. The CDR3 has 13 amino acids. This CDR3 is CASSTASSYEQYF. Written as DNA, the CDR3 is TGTGCCAGCAGTACCGCCTCCTCCTACGAGCAGTACTTC.

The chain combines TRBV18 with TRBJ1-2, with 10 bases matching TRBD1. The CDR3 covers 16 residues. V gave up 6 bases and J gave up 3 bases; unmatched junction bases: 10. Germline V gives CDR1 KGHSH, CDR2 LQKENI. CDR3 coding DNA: TGTGCCAGCTCGGGACAGGGGATTGGTTATGACTATGGCTACACCTTC. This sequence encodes CASSGQGIGYDYGYTF.

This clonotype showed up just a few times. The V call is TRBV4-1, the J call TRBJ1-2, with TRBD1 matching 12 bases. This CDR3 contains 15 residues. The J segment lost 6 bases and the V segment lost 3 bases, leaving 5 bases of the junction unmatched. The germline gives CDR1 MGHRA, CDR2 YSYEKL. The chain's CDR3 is CASSHPGTGGDGYTF. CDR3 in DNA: TGCGCCAGCAGCCATCCCGGGACAGGGGGCGATGGCTACACCTTC.

The CDR3 DNA sequence: TGTGCCAGCAGTTTAGTGGCTAGCGGGAGCGATGAGCAGTTCTTC. Amino acids: CASSLVASGSDEQFF. The rearrangement joins TRBV12-3 or TRBV12-4 to TRBJ2-1, with TRBD2 matching over 10 bases. Trimming at V came to 1 base and at J to 8 bases, leaving 5 bases not matched to a gene. This CDR3 has 15 amino acids.

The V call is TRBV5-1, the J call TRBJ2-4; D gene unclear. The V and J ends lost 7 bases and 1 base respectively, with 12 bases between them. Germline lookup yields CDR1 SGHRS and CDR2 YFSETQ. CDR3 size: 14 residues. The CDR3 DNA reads TGCGCCAGCCGAACGACGGACGCCAAAAACATTCAGTACTTC. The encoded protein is CASRTTDAKNIQYF.

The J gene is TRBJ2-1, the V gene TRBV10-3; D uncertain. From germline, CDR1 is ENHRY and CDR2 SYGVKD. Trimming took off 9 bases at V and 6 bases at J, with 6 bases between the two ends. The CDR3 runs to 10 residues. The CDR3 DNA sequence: TGTGCCATAGGGCTCAATGAGCAGTTCTTC. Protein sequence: CAIGLNEQFF.

CDR3 bases: TGCGCCAGCAGCCAATACCAGGGCGGAGGGGTTTACAATGAGCAGTTCTTC. This codes for CASSQYQGGGVYNEQFF. The chain recombines TRBV4-3 with TRBJ2-1; a weak D match, TRBD2 (6 bases). The CDR3 is 17 amino acids. Trimming cost V 2 bases and J 4 bases, with 18 bases left between them. The germline gives CDR1 LGHNA, CDR2 YSLEER.

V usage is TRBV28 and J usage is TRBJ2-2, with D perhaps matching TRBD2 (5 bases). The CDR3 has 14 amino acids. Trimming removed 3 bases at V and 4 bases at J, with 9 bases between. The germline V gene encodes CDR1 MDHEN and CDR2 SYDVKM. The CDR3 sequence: CASSFSGFTGELFF. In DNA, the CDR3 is TGTGCCAGCAGTTTTTCGGGGTTCACCGGGGAGCTGTTTTTT.

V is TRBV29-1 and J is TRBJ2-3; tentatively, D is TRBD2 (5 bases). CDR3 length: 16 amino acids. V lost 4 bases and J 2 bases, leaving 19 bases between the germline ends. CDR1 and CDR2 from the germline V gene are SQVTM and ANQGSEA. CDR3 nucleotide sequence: TGCAGCGTTGCTTCTACGGGATCCATTCTCACAGATACGCAGTATTTT. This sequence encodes CSVASTGSILTDTQYF.

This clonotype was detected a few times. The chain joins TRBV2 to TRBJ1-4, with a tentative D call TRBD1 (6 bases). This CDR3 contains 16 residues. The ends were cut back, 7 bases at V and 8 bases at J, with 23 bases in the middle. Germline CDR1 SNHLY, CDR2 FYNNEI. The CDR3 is CASTAVEGGWREKLFF. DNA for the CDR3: TGTGCCAGCACTGCAGTGGAGGGGGGCTGGAGAGAAAAACTGTTTTTT.

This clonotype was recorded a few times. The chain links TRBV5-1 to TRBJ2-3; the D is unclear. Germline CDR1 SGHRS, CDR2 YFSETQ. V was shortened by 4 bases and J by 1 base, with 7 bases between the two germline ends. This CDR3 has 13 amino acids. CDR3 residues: CASSREGTDTQYF. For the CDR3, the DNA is TGCGCCAGCAGCAGAGAGGGCACAGATACGCAGTATTTT.

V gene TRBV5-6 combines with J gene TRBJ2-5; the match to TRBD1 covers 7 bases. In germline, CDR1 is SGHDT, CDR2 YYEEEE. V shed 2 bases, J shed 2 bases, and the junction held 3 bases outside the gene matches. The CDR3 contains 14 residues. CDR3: CASSFRQGQETQYF. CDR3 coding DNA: TGTGCCAGCAGCTTCAGACAGGGACAAGAGACCCAGTACTTC.

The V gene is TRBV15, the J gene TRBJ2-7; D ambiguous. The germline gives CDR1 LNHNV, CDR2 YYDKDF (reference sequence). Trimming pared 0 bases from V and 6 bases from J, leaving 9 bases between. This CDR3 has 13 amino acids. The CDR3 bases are TGTGCCACCAGCAGAGATCCCCGCAGCGAGCAGTACTTC. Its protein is CATSRDPRSEQYF. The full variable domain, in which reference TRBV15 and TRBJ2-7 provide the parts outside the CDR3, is DAMVIQNPRYQVTQFGKPVTLSCSQTLNHNVMYWYQQKSSQAPKLLFHYYDKDFNNEADTPDNFQSRRPNTSFCFLDIRSPGLGDTAMYLCATSRDPRSEQYFGPGTRLTVT.

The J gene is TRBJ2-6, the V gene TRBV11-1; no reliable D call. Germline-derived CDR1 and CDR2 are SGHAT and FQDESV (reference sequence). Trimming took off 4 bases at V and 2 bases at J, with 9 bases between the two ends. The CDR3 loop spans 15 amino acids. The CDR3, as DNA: TGTGCCAGCAGCTCTGCAGAAGCTGGGGCCAACGTCCTGACTTTC. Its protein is CASSSAEAGANVLTF.